The entry below describes one T cell receptor beta chain. The antigen remains unidentified. The treatment here: about 20 received Ad26.COV2.S at low or high dose, single or two shots; several received placebo; per-sample allocation not given. Sampling was performed 63 days after the first vaccine or placebo injection. The germline V gene has CDR1 SQVTM and CDR2 ANQGSEA. Between the trimmed V and J ends, which lost 7 bases and 5 bases, there was a span of 17 bases. CDR3 length equals 13 residues. The data were taken from a study of Ad26.COV2.S vaccination and SARS-CoV-2 variants. The method was immunoSEQ multiplex PCR; TCRdb's version includes in-frame clones alone and lacks a portion of them. Of around 300,000 clones in the sample, 88% were seen once. Whole-study results and caveats: Breadth and depth estimates from TCRs may understate total T cell responses. Spike-specific TCR breadth was greater after Ad26.COV2.S than placebo.

The receptor was derived from a person aged 18-65 years who received the Ad26.COV2.S COVID-19 vaccine or a placebo. V gene TRBV29-1 combines with J gene TRBJ1-2; D unresolved. The starting material was peripheral blood, obtained in a trial of Ad26.COV2.S vaccine versus placebo. The CDR3 coding sequence is TGCAGCGCGTCGGACGCAGTCGCTTATGGCTACACCTTC. Protein: CSASDAVAYGYTF.